One sample yielded the 28 T cell receptor beta chains listed below, sequenced in a study of CD8 T cells in ankylosing spondylitis (dated by TCRdb to between 2016 and 2019). The library was produced with 5' RACE. Sequencer: Illumina HiSeq 2500. TCRdb itself trimmed the public reads at Q25 with fastp, ran MiXCR and retained productive beta chains. Rows with a matching CDR3 protein are joined into one entry that keeps the most common DNA and genes. In all, the sample holds 700,000 or so distinct CDR3 sequences, and 15% to 20% of those were seen once. The top ten clones comprise about 20% of the sample. Broader findings and caveats from the paper: Blood from ankylosing spondylitis patients appeared to be characterized by a TCR beta motif composed of several highly homologous amino acid variants.

No antigens are known for them. Sequences were obtained from blood, either unsorted or a sorted T cell fraction (not recorded which). The receptors come from a male donor with ankylosing spondylitis.

Many counts were recorded for this clonotype. At one boundary the junction diverges from the germline segment, which might be a read error. The rearrangement uses TRBV7-9 and TRBJ2-5; D is uncertain. Germline V CDR1 and CDR2: SEHNR, FQNEAQ (reference sequence). The length of the CDR3 is 12 residues. The CDR3 region has the DNA TGCGCCAGCAGCTTGGAAAGCGAGACCCAGTACTTC. Its translation is CASSLESETQYF.

The CDR3 DNA sequence: TGTGCCAGTAGCCCCTCACCGGTCGACTTCACAGATACGCAGTATTTT. This sequence encodes CASSPSPVDFTDTQYF. This sequence joins TRBV19 and TRBJ2-3, with D unclear. Germline V gives CDR1 LNHDA, CDR2 SQIVND (reference sequence). The CDR3 runs 16 residues. Trimming removed 6 bases from V and 2 bases from J, with 18 bases in between.

The chain links TRBV5-1 to TRBJ2-3; possibly TRBD2 for D (6 bases). Trimming shortened V by 4 bases and J by 5 bases, and 20 bases separated the two germline ends. This CDR3 contains 16 residues. Germline assignment: CDR1 SGHRS and CDR2 YFSETQ. The CDR3 protein is CASSLDGGPFVDTQYF. Here the CDR3 DNA reads TGCGCCAGCAGCCTAGACGGGGGTCCTTTCGTAGATACGCAGTATTTT.

The chain recombines TRBV6-1 with TRBJ2-1; 14 bases are shared with TRBD2. V shed 6 bases, J shed 10 bases, and the junction held 11 bases outside the gene matches. Germline loops: CDR1 MNHNS, CDR2 SASEGT. The CDR3 consists of 16 residues. The DNA of the CDR3 is TGTGCCAGCAGCAGATCCGGGACTAGCGGGAGTTGGGAGCAGTTCTTC. It encodes CASSRSGTSGSWEQFF.

The rearrangement links TRBV11-2 to TRBJ2-6, with D uncertain. CDR3 length: 15 amino acids. Germline-derived CDR1 and CDR2 are SGHAT and FQNNGV. V lost 3 bases, J lost 4 bases, and 10 bases lay in between. The CDR3 region has the DNA TGTGCCAGCAGCTTGGGCCAGACCGGGGCCAACGTCCTGACTTTC. It yields the protein CASSLGQTGANVLTF.

This chain's CDR3 is CASSPKAGAGTEAFF. In DNA, the CDR3 is TGTGCCAGCAGTCCTAAGGCGGGGGCCGGCACTGAAGCTTTCTTT. The V call is TRBV27, the J call TRBJ1-1, with a tentative D call TRBD1 (6 bases). The germline V gene has CDR1 MNHEY and CDR2 SMNVEV (reference sequence). With 5 bases removed from V and 4 bases from J, the gap between germline ends came to 17 bases. The CDR3 is 15 amino acids.

This clonotype was seen only a few times. V is TRBV7-3 and J is TRBJ2-3; possibly TRBD2 for D (6 bases). This CDR3 has 15 amino acids. The germline CDR1 and CDR2 sequences are SGHTA and FQGTGA. V lost 5 bases and J 0 bases, leaving 12 bases between the germline ends. CDR3 DNA sequence: TGTGCCAGCAGCCCCGTCGGGACTAGCACAGATACGCAGTATTTT. Translated, it gives CASSPVGTSTDTQYF.

The chain links TRBV29-1 to TRBJ1-2; TRBD1 matches 8 bases. Trimming cost V 2 bases and J 1 base; bases outside gene matches: 6. This CDR3 region has 15 residues. CDR1 and CDR2 from the germline V gene are SQVTM and ANQGSEA. The CDR3 nucleotides are TGCAGCGTTGAAAGGCAGGGGGCGTTTAACTATGGCTACACCTTC. This codes for CSVERQGAFNYGYTF.

This clonotype has only a few counts. The J gene is TRBJ2-1, the V gene TRBV7-3; 9 nucleotides agree with TRBD1. Germline values: CDR1 SGHTA, CDR2 FQGTGA. Germline trimming cut 3 bases from V and 6 bases from J; bases unmatched to any gene: 6. The length of the CDR3 is 15 residues. The CDR3 sequence: CASSLGTGTINEQFF. The CDR3 coding sequence is TGTGCCAGCAGCTTGGGGACAGGGACCATCAATGAGCAGTTCTTC.

The rearrangement links TRBV12-3 or TRBV12-4 to TRBJ1-1; 7 bases line up with TRBD1. V lost 10 bases and J lost 7; bases outside the gene matches: 18. This CDR3 is built from 15 residues. CDR3 amino acids: CATSLLMTGRGEAFF. The CDR3 coding sequence is TGTGCCACCTCTCTATTGATGACAGGGAGAGGTGAAGCTTTCTTT.

The V call is TRBV5-6, the J call TRBJ1-2, with D maybe TRBD1 (5 bases). The CDR3 spans 14 residues. The V and J ends lost 2 bases and 4 bases respectively, with 12 bases between them. CDR1 is SGHDT and CDR2 is YYEEEE in the germline V gene. The CDR3 here is CASSFYQQVYGYTF. CDR3 DNA sequence: TGTGCCAGCAGCTTCTACCAACAGGTCTATGGCTACACCTTC.

V gene TRBV5-6 combines with J gene TRBJ1-4, with D uncertain. The V gene's germline CDR1 is SGHDT and CDR2 YYEEEE. CDR3 length: 12 amino acids. V was shortened by 1 base and J by 7 bases, with 5 bases between the two germline ends. The CDR3 DNA sequence: TGTGCCAGCAGCTTGTGGGGTGAAAAACTGTTTTTT. Translated, it gives CASSLWGEKLFF. The full variable domain, with the rest looked up from reference TRBV5-6 and TRBJ1-4, is DAGVTQSPTHLIKTRGQQVTLRCSPKSGHDTVSWYQQALGQGPQFIFQYYEEEERQRGNFPDRFSGHQFPNYSSELNVNALLLGDSALYLCASSLWGEKLFFGSGTQLSVL.

J is TRBJ2-1 and V is TRBV12-3 or TRBV12-4; TRBD2 matches 9 bases. The CDR3 length is 17 residues. V lost 2 bases, J lost 1 base, and 6 bases stayed unmatched. As DNA, the CDR3 is TGTGCCAGCAGTTTATTTAGCGGGGGCCTTTCCTACAATGAGCAGTTCTTC. It yields the protein CASSLFSGGLSYNEQFF.

The table lists this clonotype with many counts. This chain uses TRBV25-1 with TRBJ2-7; D is perhaps TRBD1 (5 bases). CDR3 size: 16 residues. Trimming stripped 2 bases from V and 1 base from J, with 15 bases between. Germline CDR1 reads MGHDK; CDR2 reads SYGVNS. Written as DNA, the CDR3 is TGTGCCAGCAGTGAACCCGTAAGCAGGGATTCCTACGAGCAGTACTTC. Protein: CASSEPVSRDSYEQYF.

The CDR3 sequence: CASSLSGSREQFF. Here the CDR3 DNA reads TGCGCCAGCAGCTTGAGTGGTAGCCGTGAGCAGTTCTTC. The chain employs TRBV5-1 and TRBJ2-1; D ambiguous. Trimming stripped 1 base from V and 9 bases from J, with 11 bases between. CDR1 SGHRS and CDR2 YFSETQ come from the germline V gene. This CDR3 has 13 amino acids.

The chain links TRBV18 to TRBJ1-2; TRBD1 is a possible D gene (6 bases). There are 13 residues in the CDR3. Germline loops: CDR1 KGHSH, CDR2 LQKENI. Trimming removed 2 bases at V and 7 bases at J, with 11 bases between. The CDR3 spells CASSPVPRGGYTF. The DNA of the CDR3 is TGTGCCAGCTCACCAGTCCCCAGGGGTGGCTACACCTTC.

The chain carries TRBV20-1 and TRBJ1-5; D unclear. The CDR3 has 14 residues. The V end was cut by 4 bases, the J end by 4 bases, with 14 bases between. The germline gives CDR1 DFQATT, CDR2 SNEGSKA (reference sequence). The CDR3 sequence is CSANSVRPNQPQHF. The CDR3 DNA sequence: TGCAGTGCTAACTCAGTCCGTCCTAATCAGCCCCAGCATTTT.

The chain has TRBV29-1 and TRBJ2-3; TRBD1 matches 7 bases. The CDR3 is made up of 15 amino acids. Germline V gene data show CDR1 as SQVTM and CDR2 as ANQGSEA. The CDR3 loop is CTAGTVGFRADTQYF. CDR3 in DNA: TGCACGGCCGGGACAGTAGGATTTCGGGCAGATACGCAGTATTTT.

The V gene is TRBV20-1, the J gene TRBJ2-7; TRBD2 agrees at 11 bases. Germline V CDR1 and CDR2: DFQATT, SNEGSKA (reference sequence). This CDR3 is built from 14 residues. With V trimmed by 6 bases and J by 5 bases, 9 bases remained unmatched. The CDR3 nucleotides are TGCAGTGCGCCACTAGCGGGAGTAAACAACGAGCAGTACTTC. This gives the protein CSAPLAGVNNEQYF.

The chain couples TRBV4-1 to TRBJ2-7, with D perhaps TRBD1 (6 bases). The CDR3 is 16 amino acids. Looked up from germline, CDR1 is MGHRA and CDR2 is YSYEKL. Trimming left V 0 bases short and J 3 bases short, with 15 bases between. The CDR3 here is CASSQDYGTSIYEQYF. As DNA, the CDR3 is TGCGCCAGCAGCCAAGATTACGGGACAAGTATCTACGAGCAGTACTTC.

In this sample, this clonotype turned up a few times. The chain employs TRBV20-1 and TRBJ2-3; 7 bases align to TRBD1. V was clipped by 0 bases and J by 4 bases; unmatched bases: 7. Germline V gene sequence: CDR1 DFQATT, CDR2 SNEGSKA (reference sequence). This CDR3 has 15 amino acids. The CDR3 DNA reads as TGCAGTGCTAGAGATTCGGGACAGTCACCAGATACGCAGTATTTT. It specifies CSARDSGQSPDTQYF.

This chain links TRBV13 with TRBJ2-3; no definite D call. From germline, CDR1 is PRHDT and CDR2 FYEKMQ (reference sequence). The CDR3 has 15 amino acids. V lost 1 base to trimming and J lost 3 bases, with 11 bases between them. The CDR3 DNA sequence: TGTGCCAGCAGCTTAGCCCCAAAGGGTACAGATACGCAGTATTTT. This gives the protein CASSLAPKGTDTQYF.

V is TRBV12-3 or TRBV12-4 and J is TRBJ2-2, with D tentatively TRBD1 (5 bases). V lost 6 bases and J 0 bases, leaving 11 bases between the germline ends. CDR3 length: 15 residues. DNA of the CDR3: TGTGCCAGCAGCCCAGGGATTTCGAACACCGGGGAGCTGTTTTTT. Its translation is CASSPGISNTGELFF.

This clonotype was observed at least ten times. V gene TRBV6-1 combines with J gene TRBJ1-5; maybe TRBD1 (5 bases). V was cut by 4 bases and J by 3 bases, with 10 bases left in between. The germline V gene encodes CDR1 MNHNS and CDR2 SASEGT. CDR3 length: 14 residues. CDR3 nucleotide sequence: TGTGCCAGCAGTGGACAGTACTTCAATCAGCCCCAGCATTTT. Protein product: CASSGQYFNQPQHF.

The sample holds many counts of this clonotype. The rearrangement links TRBV10-3 to TRBJ1-5; the D gene is possibly TRBD1 (5 bases). The CDR3 is made up of 15 amino acids. V lost 3 bases to trimming and J lost 7 bases, with 16 bases between them. Germline assignment: CDR1 ENHRY and CDR2 SYGVKD. The CDR3 spells CAISEGVGVWQPQHF. The CDR3 coding sequence is TGTGCCATCAGTGAAGGGGTTGGGGTATGGCAGCCCCAGCATTTT.

The chain has TRBV27 and TRBJ1-5; D is perhaps TRBD1 (5 bases). Germline V gene sequence: CDR1 MNHEY, CDR2 SMNVEV (reference sequence). The V end was cut by 2 bases, the J end by 2 bases, with 10 bases between. CDR3 size: 15 residues. CDR3 nucleotides: TGTGCCAGCAGTTTACAGGGCGTAGGCAATCAGCCCCAGCATTTT. This gives the protein CASSLQGVGNQPQHF.

This clonotype appeared a single time. The chain combines TRBV7-9 with TRBJ2-1, with 10 positions matching TRBD2. Germline CDR1 SEHNR, CDR2 FQNEAQ (reference sequence). The CDR3 runs to 13 residues. Germline trimming cut 5 bases from V and 7 bases from J; bases unmatched to any gene: 2. The CDR3 sequence is CASSAAGGNEQFF. Here the CDR3 DNA reads TGTGCCAGCAGCGCAGCGGGAGGGAATGAGCAGTTCTTC.

J is TRBJ2-5 and V is TRBV6-1; D tentatively reads TRBD1 or TRBD2 (6 bases each). CDR1 is MNHNS and CDR2 is SASEGT in the germline V gene. V was trimmed by 6 bases and J by 4 bases, leaving 24 bases between them. The CDR3 extends over 17 amino acids. The CDR3 loop is CASSQRGAGLSSETQYF. CDR3 DNA: TGTGCCAGCAGCCAGAGGGGGGCAGGTTTAAGTTCAGAGACCCAGTACTTC.